The sequence of this T cell receptor (beta chain) was determined in a study of T cell clones after liver transplantation. Study-wide context: TCRbeta sequencing after a pre-transplant mixed lymphocyte reaction identified graft-donor-reactive clones, later tracked in post-transplant blood.

With V trimmed by 2 bases and J by 5 bases, 6 bases remained unmatched. CDR1 and CDR2 (germline): KGHSH, LQKENI. CDR3 length equals 16 residues. This clone was observed a single time. Its antigen is still unknown. Whole-study findings and limits: Conclusions were preliminary, with small, heterogeneous patient groups. The donor-reactive repertoire was only partly measurable in a couple of subjects, lacking donor cells. Migration into the graft, not deletion, may explain lost graft donor-reactive T cells.

Generated by immunoSEQ multiplex PCR, the TCRdb table keeps only in-frame clones and is missing some. This table holds about 120,000 clones, approximately 90% found once. The sequence came from a human patient who received a liver transplant. Some T cells may originate from the graft donor. The sequencing used CD4+ T cells from blood, collected 12 months after liver transplant. This sequence joins TRBV18 and TRBJ2-1; 10 positions agree with TRBD2. The DNA for the CDR3 is TGTGCCAGCTCACCAGTCGGACTAGCGGTGAACAATGAGCAGTTCTTC. Its protein is CASSPVGLAVNNEQFF.